These 10 T cell receptor beta chains were sequenced from one sample in a study of blood T cells in healthy people across ages (dated by TCRdb to 2014 to 2015). The library relied on 5' RACE. Sequencing instrument: Illumina HiSeq 2500. A second roughly 6 to 11 cycle PCR used a sample-barcoded 5' primer and a J-beta primer mix. TCRdb reprocessed the public reads (quality trimming at Q25 with fastp, clone calling with MiXCR) and kept in-frame beta chains. Identical CDR3 protein sequences are pooled into one entry, listed with their most common genes and DNA. In all, the sample holds about 930,000 distinct CDR3 sequences, and about 29% of those were seen once. The ten largest clones represent roughly 10% of the sample. These data were also filed under a second study, of T cells of mothers and their children.

Input material: blood. The receptors were gathered from a woman aged 40 to 50 in good health.

Worth noting for this clonotype: This sequence may be a read error, since a much larger clone differs from it by one base. The chain combines TRBV3-1 with TRBJ2-4; 12 bases fit TRBD2. Germline assignment: CDR1 LGHDT and CDR2 YNNKEL (reference sequence). The CDR3 loop spans 15 amino acids. In DNA, the CDR3 is TGTGCCCGCAGCCAGCCTAGCGGGGGGGCCCGAGTCAAGTACTTC. This encodes CARSQPSGGARVKYF.

This clonotype was seen many times. The V gene is TRBV11-2, the J gene TRBJ2-5; the match to TRBD2 covers 9 bases. CDR1 and CDR2 from the germline V gene are SGHAT and FQNNGV. The length of the CDR3 is 15 residues. V lost 5 bases, J lost 5 bases, and 9 bases stayed unmatched. DNA of the CDR3: TGTGCCAGCAGCGTTAATGCGGGGGGGCGTGAGACCCAGTACTTC. As protein: CASSVNAGGRETQYF.

This clonotype is a singleton in its sample. V is TRBV12-3 or TRBV12-4 and J is TRBJ2-3, with D possibly matching TRBD1 (6 bases). CDR3 size: 14 residues. The V gene lost 4 bases and the J gene lost 1 base, with 9 bases spanning the gap. Here the CDR3 reads CASSWGLGTDTQYF. CDR3 in DNA: TGTGCCAGCAGTTGGGGGCTAGGCACAGATACGCAGTATTTT.

The chain employs TRBV14 and TRBJ2-1; tentative D call: TRBD2 (6 bases). The CDR3 spans 14 residues. Trimming removed 3 bases at V and 4 bases at J, with 10 bases between. The germline V gene has CDR1 SGHDN and CDR2 FVKESK. This CDR3 is CASSHSRGYNEQFF. The DNA of the CDR3 is TGTGCCAGCAGCCATAGTCGGGGGTACAATGAGCAGTTCTTC.

This clonotype was seen only a few times. The chain is built from TRBV5-1 and TRBJ2-5, with TRBD2 matching 10 bases. The CDR3 spans 14 residues. V shed 6 bases, J shed 5 bases, and the junction held 7 bases outside the gene matches. Germline CDR1 reads SGHRS; CDR2 reads YFSETQ. In DNA, the CDR3 is TGCGCCAGCAACCCGGGACTAGCGTATGAGACCCAGTACTTC. Translating gives CASNPGLAYETQYF.

This clonotype was recorded once. The CDR3: CASSASGGTSYNEQFF. The CDR3 DNA is TGTGCCAGCAGCGCCTCCGGAGGGACCTCCTACAATGAGCAGTTCTTC. J is TRBJ2-1 and V is TRBV7-6, with D possibly TRBD2 on 6 matching bases. The germline V and J ends were trimmed by 5 bases and 0 bases, with 14 bases remaining between them. The CDR3 extends over 16 amino acids. Looked up from germline, CDR1 is SGHVS and CDR2 is FNYEAQ.

The CDR3 loop is CASSLVDRNTEAFF. The CDR3 region has the DNA TGTGCCAGCAGCTTAGTTGACAGAAACACTGAAGCTTTCTTT. The chain combines TRBV7-2 with TRBJ1-1; tentatively, D is TRBD1 (5 bases). The ends were cut back, 1 base at V and 2 bases at J, with 8 bases in the middle. Germline V gene data show CDR1 as SGHTA and CDR2 as FQGNSA. The length of the CDR3 is 14 residues.

The V call is TRBV28, the J call TRBJ2-5, with D maybe TRBD1 (5 bases). CDR1 and CDR2 (germline): MDHEN, SYDVKM. The CDR3 has 15 residues. Trimming took 6 bases from V and 5 from J, leaving 19 bases between them. Here the CDR3 DNA reads TGTGCCAGCAGGCACGAGAGACAGCATGGGGAGACCCAGTACTTC. Translating gives CASRHERQHGETQYF.

The rearrangement uses TRBV20-1 and TRBJ2-5; D gene uncertain. The J call may be in error: the DNA end matches TRBJ2-7 better. Germline values: CDR1 DFQATT, CDR2 SNEGSKA (reference sequence). The CDR3 is 11 amino acids. The CDR3 region is CYPPRSGEQYF. Written as DNA, the CDR3 is TGCTATCCCCCTAGGTCTGGCGAGCAGTACTTC.

In this sample, this clonotype turned up many times. The chain is built from TRBV10-3 and TRBJ2-1; D is possibly TRBD2 (6 bases). The CDR3 totals 15 residues. The germline V gene has CDR1 ENHRY and CDR2 SYGVKD. V was shortened by 2 bases and J by 3 bases, with 11 bases between the two germline ends. CDR3 sequence (DNA): TGTGCCATCAGTGAGAGTAGCGGCAGCTACAATGAGCAGTTCTTC. Encoded protein: CAISESSGSYNEQFF.